This T cell receptor beta chain was found in a study of T cells in women clearing cervical HPV infection. For the study at large: Case blood drawn at lesion detection; control blood after infection cleared. With HLA typing for only a few women, HLA confounding remains possible. Study conclusions and caveats: CIN3+ cases had significantly higher TCR repertoire richness than controls, but evenness did not differ.

There are 16 residues in the CDR3. CDR1 is LNHDA, CDR2 SQIVND, per germline (reference sequence). J gave up 2 bases and V 1 base, and 6 bases lay outside the gene matches. MY09/MY11 PCR detected cervical HPV DNA; dot-blot assigned genotypes. To note about this clone: Its antigen is not known. The CDR3 end is not reached by the read, which stops 3 residues before it; the germline J gene fills it in.

Profiling relied on immunoSEQ multiplex PCR, and the TCRdb table lists in-frame clones only, not all of them. The sample's table shows tens of thousands of clones. The specimen sequenced was blood buffy coat. This chain joins TRBV19 and TRBJ1-2; 8 positions agree with TRBD1. This receptor was identified in a woman between 18 and 70 years old with a cervical HPV16 infection that either progressed to CIN3+ or cleared (not recorded which). The sequenced CDR3 bases are TGTGCCAGTAGTATAGGGGGACAGGTACGAAACTATGGC. This encodes CASSIGGQVRNYG. The CDR3 in full is CASSIGGQVRNYGYTF.